This T cell receptor beta chain was identified in a study of T cell responses to AZD1222 COVID-19 vaccine. General study findings and limits: Just 6 or 7 people given AZD1222 tested seropositive at baseline. A reported finding is that nearly half of spike-specific TCRs target unmutated variant regions. Spike-specific TCR breadth and depth both grew after two AZD1222 doses. The donor cohort was predominantly white British with a female majority, and clonal diversity may have been underestimated.

For this clone: Its antigen is unknown.

V trimming: 4 bases; J trimming: 2 bases; junction bases outside the gene matches: 5. CDR3 length: 15 amino acids. The germline V gene has CDR1 SGHNT and CDR2 YYREEE (reference sequence). Only in-frame clones appear in the TCRdb table, and some are missing; sequencing was by immunoSEQ multiplex PCR. The table records about 160,000 clones, roughly nine tenths of them present only once. The clonotype was recovered from an adult in good health. The input for sequencing was peripheral blood, taken on day 0 of AZD1222 vaccination. The rearrangement joins TRBV5-4 to TRBJ1-1, with TRBD1 matching 10 bases. The CDR3 nucleotides read TGTGCCAGCAGCCCCGGGACAGGGGTTAACACTGAAGCTTTCTTT. As protein: CASSPGTGVNTEAFF.